Shown below are 13 T cell receptor beta chains from a single sample sequenced in a study of beta chain features in type 1 diabetes. Study-wide points: Researchers report that Type 1 diabetes patients had moderately but significantly shorter TCRB CDR3s across all four CD4+ subsets.

Since all of the isolated RNA was reverse transcribed, expressed TCRB transcripts were what got sequenced. Measured with immunoSEQ multiplex PCR; TCRdb has only the in-frame clones, and not every one. The table includes roughly 250,000 clones, 20% detected once. The antigens of these receptors remain unknown. Sequenced material: naive CD4+ T cells from blood. These receptors were taken from a woman aged 35 to 49 with type 1 diabetes.

This sequence joins TRBV7-9 and TRBJ1-5; D gene uncertain. The CDR3 extends over 13 amino acids. Germline V gene lookup returns CDR1 SEHNR and CDR2 FQNEAQ (reference sequence). Trimming took 5 bases from V and 4 from J, leaving 9 bases between them. The CDR3 coding sequence is TGTGCCAGCAGCCCCCGAGCGAATCAGCCCCAGCATTTT. It translates to CASSPRANQPQHF.

This clone was picked up a small number of times. J is TRBJ1-2 and V is TRBV4-1; D is perhaps TRBD1 (5 bases). CDR1 is MGHRA, CDR2 YSYEKL, per germline. The CDR3 covers 15 residues. V lost 0 bases and J lost 2, with 10 bases in between. This chain's CDR3 is CASSQDPTANYGYTF. CDR3 nucleotides: TGCGCCAGCAGCCAAGATCCGACAGCCAACTATGGCTACACCTTC.

The V call is TRBV7-3, the J call TRBJ2-5; the match to TRBD2 covers 7 bases. CDR3 length: 14 amino acids. Losses at the gene ends were 3 bases for V and 5 bases for J; bases not matched to a gene: 6. From germline, CDR1 is SGHTA and CDR2 FQGTGA. The CDR3 here is CASSFAGVGETQYF. CDR3 nucleotide sequence: TGTGCCAGCAGCTTTGCGGGGGTAGGGGAGACCCAGTACTTC.

Concerning this clone itself: One junction end does not reproduce the germline sequence, and a read error may be involved. The chain joins TRBV5-1 to TRBJ1-4; TRBD1 agrees at 7 bases. From germline, CDR1 is SGHRS and CDR2 YFSETQ. The CDR3 covers 14 residues. DNA for the CDR3: TGCGCCAGCAGCCCCGGGACAGTGGGGGCTCCGGCGGCATTT. This sequence encodes CASSPGTVGAPAAF.

This clone was detected a few times. The CDR3 nucleotides are TGCAGCGCAGAGATCCTCCAGGGGGTCGGCGGCTACACCTTC. Translation gives CSAEILQGVGGYTF. J is TRBJ1-2 and V is TRBV29-1; TRBD1 aligns across 7 bases. The CDR3 consists of 14 residues. Germline V gives CDR1 SQVTM, CDR2 ANQGSEA. J lost 8 bases, V lost 7 bases, and 16 bases had no gene match.

This clone was seen just once. This rearrangement joins TRBV5-1 to TRBJ1-5; TRBD1 agrees at 9 bases. The CDR3 covers 15 residues. V lost 2 bases, J lost 5 bases, and 5 bases stayed unmatched. Germline assignment: CDR1 SGHRS and CDR2 YFSETQ. The CDR3 loop reads CASSLEGQGYQPQHF. For the CDR3, the DNA is TGCGCCAGCAGCTTAGAAGGACAGGGGTATCAGCCCCAGCATTTT.

This clone has a handful of counts. The V call is TRBV19, the J call TRBJ1-2; 8 nucleotides match TRBD1. CDR1 and CDR2 (germline): LNHDA, SQIVND (reference sequence). After removal of 6 bases from V and 2 bases from J, the junction contained 5 bases not matched to a gene. The CDR3 loop spans 14 amino acids. The CDR3 is CASSRQGSNYGYTF. CDR3 in DNA: TGTGCCAGTAGCCGACAGGGGTCGAACTATGGCTACACCTTC.

This clone has just one count. V usage is TRBV18 and J usage is TRBJ2-3, with 10 bases identical to TRBD2. V lost 3 bases and J lost 4; bases outside the gene matches: 1. CDR3 length: 14 amino acids. CDR1 and CDR2 (germline): KGHSH, LQKENI. CDR3 region: CASSPGLASDTQYF. The CDR3 DNA is TGTGCCAGCTCACCGGGACTAGCGTCAGATACGCAGTATTTT.

This clone was counted a few times. This rearrangement joins TRBV19 to TRBJ1-5; the D is unclear. Germline values: CDR1 LNHDA, CDR2 SQIVND (reference sequence). V gave up 7 bases and J gave up 4 bases, with 17 bases separating them. CDR3 length: 15 residues. In DNA, the CDR3 is TGTGCCAGTACGAGGGAACGGTCCCTTAATCAGCCCCAGCATTTT. Amino acids: CASTRERSLNQPQHF.

This clone was recorded a few times. This chain links TRBV5-1 with TRBJ1-1, with TRBD1 identical over 9 bases. Per germline, CDR1 SGHRS and CDR2 YFSETQ. This CDR3 has 15 residues. V lost 4 bases and J lost 7; bases outside the gene matches: 11. The CDR3 reads CASSVTGTGWNEAFF. The CDR3 DNA is TGCGCCAGCAGCGTGACCGGGACAGGGTGGAATGAAGCTTTCTTT.

The chain is built from TRBV29-1 and TRBJ1-3, with D unclear. Germline CDR1 and CDR2: SQVTM and ANQGSEA. V lost 4 bases, J lost 2 bases, and 12 bases lay in between. CDR3 length equals 14 residues. In DNA, the CDR3 is TGCAGCGTTGGTGGCACCCTCGCTGGAAACACCATATATTTT. Its protein is CSVGGTLAGNTIYF.

This chain links TRBV7-2 with TRBJ1-5, with 10 bases lining up with TRBD1. V was pared by 4 bases and J by 11 bases, with 5 bases of the junction left unmatched. Germline CDR1 and CDR2: SGHTA and FQGNSA. CDR3 length: 13 amino acids. The DNA for the CDR3 is TGTGCCAGCAGCTGGGACAGGGGAGGATCCCAGCATTTT. It specifies CASSWDRGGSQHF.

The chain has TRBV2 and TRBJ2-5; D may be TRBD2 (5 bases). V lost 6 bases and J 7 bases, leaving 12 bases between the germline ends. The germline gives CDR1 SNHLY, CDR2 FYNNEI. The length of the CDR3 is 12 residues. The CDR3 loop reads CASRGSSGTQYF. The CDR3 region has the DNA TGTGCCAGCAGAGGGAGCTCGGGGACCCAGTACTTC.